The sequence of this T cell receptor beta chain was determined in a study of blood T cell repertoires in COVID-19. Study information: Samples came from the United States, Italy and Spain, spanning acute and convalescent COVID-19. PBMCs, B-cell-depleted T cells, or T cells provided the cDNA or gDNA that made up the material.

Per the authors' pipeline: Cell counts per sample came from amplifying reference gene primers. Clones were read by immunoSEQ multiplex PCR, and TCRdb kept only the in-frame ones, dropping some. V and J calls and clone size are as listed in that table; D and trimming were resolved from the DNA. The profile shows around 260,000 clones, less than 90% of them singletons. The CDR3 loop spans 16 amino acids. Per the germline V gene, CDR1 is LGHNA and CDR2 is YNFKEQ. J was trimmed by 3 bases and V by 1 base; bases with no gene match: 2. The sample taken for sequencing was peripheral blood. This receptor was obtained from a man in his thirties or forties with active or convalescent COVID-19. The V and J genes are TRBV4-2 and TRBJ2-5; TRBD2 aligns across 13 bases. The CDR3 bases are TGTGCCAGCAGCCAAGGGACTAGCGGGAGAGAAGAGACCCAGTACTTC. Its translation is CASSQGTSGREETQYF.